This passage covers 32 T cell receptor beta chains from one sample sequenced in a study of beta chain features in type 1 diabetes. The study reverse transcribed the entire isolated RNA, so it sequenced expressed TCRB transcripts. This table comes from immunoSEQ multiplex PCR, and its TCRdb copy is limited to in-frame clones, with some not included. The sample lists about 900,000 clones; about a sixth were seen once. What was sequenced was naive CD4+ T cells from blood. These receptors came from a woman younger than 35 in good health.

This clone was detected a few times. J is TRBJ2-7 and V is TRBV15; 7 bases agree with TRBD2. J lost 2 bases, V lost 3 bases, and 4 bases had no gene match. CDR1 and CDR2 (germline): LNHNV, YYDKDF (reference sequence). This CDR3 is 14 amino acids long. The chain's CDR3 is CATSRLSGTYEQYF. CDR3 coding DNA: TGTGCCACCAGCAGGCTGAGCGGGACCTACGAGCAGTACTTC. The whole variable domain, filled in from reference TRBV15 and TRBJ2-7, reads DAMVIQNPRYQVTQFGKPVTLSCSQTLNHNVMYWYQQKSSQAPKLLFHYYDKDFNNEADTPDNFQSRRPNTSFCFLDIRSPGLGDTAMYLCATSRLSGTYEQYFGPGTRLTVT.

The CDR3 protein is CASSPPASGISYNEQFF. The DNA of the CDR3 is TGTGCCAGCTCACCACCGGCTAGCGGGATATCCTACAATGAGCAGTTCTTC. The V call is TRBV18, the J call TRBJ2-1; 9 nucleotides line up with TRBD2. This CDR3 contains 17 residues. Germline V lookup: CDR1 KGHSH, CDR2 LQKENI. V shed 0 bases, J shed 1 base, and the junction held 4 bases outside the gene matches.

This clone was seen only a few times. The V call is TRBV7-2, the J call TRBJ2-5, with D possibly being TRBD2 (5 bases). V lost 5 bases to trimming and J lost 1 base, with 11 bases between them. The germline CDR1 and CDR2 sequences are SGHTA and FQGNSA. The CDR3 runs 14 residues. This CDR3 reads CASSPQAAQETQYF. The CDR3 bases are TGTGCCAGCAGCCCACAAGCGGCCCAAGAGACCCAGTACTTC. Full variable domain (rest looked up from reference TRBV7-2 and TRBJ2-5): GAGVSQSPSNKVTEKGKDVELRCDPISGHTALYWYRQSLGQGLEFLIYFQGNSAPDKSGLPSDRFSAERTGGSVSTLTIQRTQQEDSAVYLCASSPQAAQETQYFGPGTRLLVL.

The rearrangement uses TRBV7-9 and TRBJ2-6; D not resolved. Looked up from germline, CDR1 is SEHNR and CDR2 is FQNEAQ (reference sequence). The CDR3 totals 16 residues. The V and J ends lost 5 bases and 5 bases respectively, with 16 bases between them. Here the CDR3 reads CASSTNGALWANVLTF. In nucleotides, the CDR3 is TGTGCCAGCAGCACTAACGGCGCCCTGTGGGCCAACGTCCTGACTTTC. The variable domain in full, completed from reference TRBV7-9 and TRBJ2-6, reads DTGVSQNPRHKITKRGQNVTFRCDPISEHNRLYWYRQTLGQGPEFLTYFQNEAQLEKSRLLSDRFSAERPKGSFSTLEIQRTEQGDSAMYLCASSTNGALWANVLTFGAGSRLTVL.

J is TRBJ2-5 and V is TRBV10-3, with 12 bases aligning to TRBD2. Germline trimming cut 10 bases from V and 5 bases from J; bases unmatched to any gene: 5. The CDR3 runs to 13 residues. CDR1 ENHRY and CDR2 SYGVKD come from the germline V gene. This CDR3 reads CATRGTSGETQYF. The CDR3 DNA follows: TGTGCCACCAGAGGGACTAGCGGGGAGACCCAGTACTTC.

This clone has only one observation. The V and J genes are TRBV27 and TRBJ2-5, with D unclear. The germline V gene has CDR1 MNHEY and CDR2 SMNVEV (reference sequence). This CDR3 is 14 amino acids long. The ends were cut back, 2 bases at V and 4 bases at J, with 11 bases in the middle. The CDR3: CASSLGVDGETQYF. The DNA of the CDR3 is TGTGCCAGCAGTTTAGGGGTGGATGGAGAGACCCAGTACTTC.

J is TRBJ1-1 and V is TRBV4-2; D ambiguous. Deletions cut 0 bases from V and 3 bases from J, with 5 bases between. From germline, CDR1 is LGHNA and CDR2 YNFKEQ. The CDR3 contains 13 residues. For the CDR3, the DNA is TGTGCCAGCAGCCAAGAGCGGCACACTGAAGCTTTCTTT. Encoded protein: CASSQERHTEAFF.

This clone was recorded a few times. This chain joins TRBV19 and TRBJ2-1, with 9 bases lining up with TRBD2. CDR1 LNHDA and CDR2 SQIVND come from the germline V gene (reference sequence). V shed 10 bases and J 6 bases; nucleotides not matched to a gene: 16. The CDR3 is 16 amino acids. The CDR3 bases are TGTGCCACCTCAGAGCGGGAGGACCCATTTTTCAATGAGCAGTTCTTC. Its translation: CATSEREDPFFNEQFF. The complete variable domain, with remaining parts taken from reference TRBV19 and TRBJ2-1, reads DGGITQSPKYLFRKEGQNVTLSCEQNLNHDAMYWYRQDPGQGLRLIYYSQIVNDFQKGDIAEGYSVSREKKESFPLTVTSAQKNPTAFYLCATSEREDPFFNEQFFGPGTRLTVL.

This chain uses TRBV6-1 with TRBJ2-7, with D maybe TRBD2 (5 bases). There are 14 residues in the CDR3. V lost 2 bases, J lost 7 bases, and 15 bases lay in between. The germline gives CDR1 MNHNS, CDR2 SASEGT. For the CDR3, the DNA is TGTGCCAGCAGTGAAAGGTTAAAGACGGGAGAGCAGTACTTC. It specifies CASSERLKTGEQYF.

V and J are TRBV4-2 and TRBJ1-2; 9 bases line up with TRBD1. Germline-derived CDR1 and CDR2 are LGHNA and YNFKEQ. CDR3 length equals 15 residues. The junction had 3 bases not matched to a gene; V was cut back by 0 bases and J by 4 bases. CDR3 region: CASSQEQGAAYGYTF. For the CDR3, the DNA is TGTGCCAGCAGCCAAGAACAGGGGGCAGCCTATGGCTACACCTTC.

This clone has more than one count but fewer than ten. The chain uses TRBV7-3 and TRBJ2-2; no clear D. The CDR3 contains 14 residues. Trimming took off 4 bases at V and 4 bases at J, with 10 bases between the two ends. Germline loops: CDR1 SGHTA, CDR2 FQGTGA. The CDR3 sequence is CASSSRSLTGELFF. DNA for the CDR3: TGTGCCAGCAGCTCTCGCAGTCTCACCGGGGAGCTGTTTTTT.

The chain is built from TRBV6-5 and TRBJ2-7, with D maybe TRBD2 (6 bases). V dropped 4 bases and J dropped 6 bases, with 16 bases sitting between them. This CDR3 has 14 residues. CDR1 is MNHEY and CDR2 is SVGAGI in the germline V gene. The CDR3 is CASSSTRGVSEQYF. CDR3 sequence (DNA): TGTGCCAGCAGTTCGACTAGAGGGGTTTCCGAGCAGTACTTC.

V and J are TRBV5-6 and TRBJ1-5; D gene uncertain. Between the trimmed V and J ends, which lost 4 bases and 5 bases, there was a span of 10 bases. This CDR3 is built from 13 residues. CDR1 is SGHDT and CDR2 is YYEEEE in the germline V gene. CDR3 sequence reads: CASSQGLYQPQHF. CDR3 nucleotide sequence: TGTGCCAGCAGCCAAGGACTATATCAGCCCCAGCATTTT.

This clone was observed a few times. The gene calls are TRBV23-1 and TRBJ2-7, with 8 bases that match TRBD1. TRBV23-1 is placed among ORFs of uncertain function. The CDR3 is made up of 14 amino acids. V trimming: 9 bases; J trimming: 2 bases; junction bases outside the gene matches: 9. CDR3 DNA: TGCGCCAGGGGCAGGACAGGGTCTCCCTACGAGCAGTACTTC. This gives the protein CARGRTGSPYEQYF.

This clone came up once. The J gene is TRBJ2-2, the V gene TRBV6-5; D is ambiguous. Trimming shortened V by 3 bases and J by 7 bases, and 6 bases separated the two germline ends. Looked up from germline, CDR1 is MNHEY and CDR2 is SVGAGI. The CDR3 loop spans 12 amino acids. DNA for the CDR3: TGTGCCAGCAGTTATTTTTTCGGGGAGCTGTTTTTT. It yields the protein CASSYFFGELFF.

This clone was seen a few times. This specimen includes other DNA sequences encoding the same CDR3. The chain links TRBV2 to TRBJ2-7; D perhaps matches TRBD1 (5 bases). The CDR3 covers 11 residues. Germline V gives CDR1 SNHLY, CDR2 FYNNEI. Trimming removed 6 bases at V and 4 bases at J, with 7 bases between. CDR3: CASSAGYEQYF. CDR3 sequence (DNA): TGTGCCAGCAGCGCAGGGTACGAGCAGTACTTC. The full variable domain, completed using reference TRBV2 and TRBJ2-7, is EPEVTQTPSHQVTQMGQEVILRCVPISNHLYFYWYRQILGQKVEFLVSFYNNEISEKSEIFDDQFSVERPDGSNFTLKIRSTKLEDSAMYFCASSAGYEQYFGPGTRLTVT.

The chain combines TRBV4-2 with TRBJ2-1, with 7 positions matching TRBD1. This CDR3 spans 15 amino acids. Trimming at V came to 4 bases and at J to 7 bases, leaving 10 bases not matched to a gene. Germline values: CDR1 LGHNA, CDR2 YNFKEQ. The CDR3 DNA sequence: TGTGCCAGCAGCCTTAGAGGGCAGGGGGTTAATGAGCAGTTCTTC. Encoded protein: CASSLRGQGVNEQFF.

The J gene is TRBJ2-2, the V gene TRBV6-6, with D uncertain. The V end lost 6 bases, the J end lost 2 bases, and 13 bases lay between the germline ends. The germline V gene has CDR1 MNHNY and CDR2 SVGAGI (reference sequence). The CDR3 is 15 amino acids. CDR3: CASSPGRINTGELFF. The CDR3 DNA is TGTGCCAGCAGCCCCGGTAGGATCAACACCGGGGAGCTGTTTTTT.

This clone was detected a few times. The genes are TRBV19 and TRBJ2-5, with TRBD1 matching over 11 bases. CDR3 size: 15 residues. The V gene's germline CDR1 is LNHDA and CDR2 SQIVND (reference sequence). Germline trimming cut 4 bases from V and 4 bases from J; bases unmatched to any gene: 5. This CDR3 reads CASSTGQGVSETQYF. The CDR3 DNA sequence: TGTGCCAGTAGTACGGGACAGGGGGTGTCAGAGACCCAGTACTTC.

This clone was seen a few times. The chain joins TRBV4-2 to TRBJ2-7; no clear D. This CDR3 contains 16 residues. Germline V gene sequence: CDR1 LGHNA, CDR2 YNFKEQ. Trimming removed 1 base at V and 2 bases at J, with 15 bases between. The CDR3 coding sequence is TGTGCCAGCAGCCAAGGAACCGGACGGACGGCCTACGAGCAGTACTTC. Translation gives CASSQGTGRTAYEQYF.

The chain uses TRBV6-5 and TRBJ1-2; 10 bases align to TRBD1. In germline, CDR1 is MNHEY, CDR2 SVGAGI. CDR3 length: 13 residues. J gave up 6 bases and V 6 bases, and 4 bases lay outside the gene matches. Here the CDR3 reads CASRGQGRDGYTF. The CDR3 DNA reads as TGTGCCAGCAGGGGACAGGGGAGAGATGGCTACACCTTC.

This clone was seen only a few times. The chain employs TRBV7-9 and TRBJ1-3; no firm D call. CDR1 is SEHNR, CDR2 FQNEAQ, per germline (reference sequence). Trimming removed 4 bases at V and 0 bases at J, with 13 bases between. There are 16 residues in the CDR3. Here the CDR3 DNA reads TGTGCCAGCAGCTCGAGCCCGGGGAGCTCTGGAAACACCATATATTTT. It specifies CASSSSPGSSGNTIYF.

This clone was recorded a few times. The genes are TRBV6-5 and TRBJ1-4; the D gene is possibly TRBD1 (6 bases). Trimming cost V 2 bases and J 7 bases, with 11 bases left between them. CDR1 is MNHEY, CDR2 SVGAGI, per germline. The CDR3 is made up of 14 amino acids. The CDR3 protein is CASSYGGRSEKLFF. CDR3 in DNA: TGTGCCAGCAGTTACGGGGGGCGCAGTGAAAAACTGTTTTTT.

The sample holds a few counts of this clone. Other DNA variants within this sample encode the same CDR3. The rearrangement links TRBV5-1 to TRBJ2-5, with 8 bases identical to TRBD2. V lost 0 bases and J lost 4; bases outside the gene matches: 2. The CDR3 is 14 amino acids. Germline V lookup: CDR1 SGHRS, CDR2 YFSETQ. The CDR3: CASSLDGRGETQYF. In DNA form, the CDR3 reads TGCGCCAGCAGCTTGGACGGGAGGGGAGAGACCCAGTACTTC.

In nucleotides, the CDR3 is TGTGCCAGCAGCGTAAGCTTAAACACCGGGGAGCTGTTTTTT. Encoded protein: CASSVSLNTGELFF. The chain joins TRBV9 to TRBJ2-2; the D is unclear. Trimming removed 1 base from V and 2 bases from J, with 6 bases in between. The germline V gene encodes CDR1 SGDLS and CDR2 YYNGEE. CDR3 size: 14 residues.

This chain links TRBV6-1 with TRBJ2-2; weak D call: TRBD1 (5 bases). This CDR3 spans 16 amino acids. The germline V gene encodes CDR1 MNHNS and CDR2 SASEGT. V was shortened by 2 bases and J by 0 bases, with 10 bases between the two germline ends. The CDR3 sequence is CASSEYPGTNTGELFF. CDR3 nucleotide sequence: TGTGCCAGCAGTGAATATCCAGGGACGAACACCGGGGAGCTGTTTTTT.

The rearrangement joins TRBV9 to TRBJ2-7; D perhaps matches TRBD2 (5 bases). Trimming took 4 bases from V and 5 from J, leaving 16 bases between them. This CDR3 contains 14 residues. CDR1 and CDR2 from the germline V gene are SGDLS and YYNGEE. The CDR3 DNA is TGTGCCAGCAGCCGGTCCGGGATTCCCCACGAGCAGTACTTC. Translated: CASSRSGIPHEQYF.

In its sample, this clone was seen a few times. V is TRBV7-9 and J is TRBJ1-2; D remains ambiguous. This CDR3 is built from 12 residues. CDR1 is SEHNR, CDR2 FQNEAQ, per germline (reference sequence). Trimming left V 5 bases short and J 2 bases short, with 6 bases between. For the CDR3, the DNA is TGTGCCAGCAGCGAGGAAAACTATGGCTACACCTTC. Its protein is CASSEENYGYTF.

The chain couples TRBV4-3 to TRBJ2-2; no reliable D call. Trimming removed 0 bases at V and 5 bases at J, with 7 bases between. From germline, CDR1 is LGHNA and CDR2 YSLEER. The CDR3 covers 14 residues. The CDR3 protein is CASSQERSTGELFF. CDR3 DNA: TGCGCCAGCAGCCAAGAAAGGTCTACCGGGGAGCTGTTTTTT.

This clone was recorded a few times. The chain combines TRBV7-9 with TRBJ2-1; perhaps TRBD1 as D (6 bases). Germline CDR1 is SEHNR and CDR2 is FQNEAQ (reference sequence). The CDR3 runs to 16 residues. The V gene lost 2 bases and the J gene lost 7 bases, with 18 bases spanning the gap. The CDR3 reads CASSLISPGVMNEQFF. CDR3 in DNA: TGTGCCAGCAGCTTAATATCGCCAGGGGTCATGAATGAGCAGTTCTTC.

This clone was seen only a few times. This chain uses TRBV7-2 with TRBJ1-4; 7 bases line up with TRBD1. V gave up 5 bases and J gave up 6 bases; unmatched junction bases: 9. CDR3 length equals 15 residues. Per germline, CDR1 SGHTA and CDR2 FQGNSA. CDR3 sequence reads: CASSQNRGGDEKLFF. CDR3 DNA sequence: TGTGCCAGCAGCCAGAACAGGGGTGGGGATGAAAAACTGTTTTTT.

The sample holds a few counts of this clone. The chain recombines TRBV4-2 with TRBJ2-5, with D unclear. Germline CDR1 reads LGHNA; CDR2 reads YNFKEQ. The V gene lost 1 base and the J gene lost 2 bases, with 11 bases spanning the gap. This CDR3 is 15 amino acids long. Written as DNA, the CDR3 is TGTGCCAGCAGCCAAGGGCTTACCGCGCAAGAGACCCAGTACTTC. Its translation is CASSQGLTAQETQYF.